This T cell receptor beta chain was found in a study of spatial heterogeneity in lung cancer. The wider study: Samples were donated by 72 untreated early-stage non-small cell lung cancer patients.

This sample's time point: blood at routine non-recurrence follow-up after resection. Unsorted whole RNA from tumor, nontumor lung or frozen PBMC underwent sequencing. One entry per CDR3 protein results from TCRdb running MiXCR on the 5' RACE reads. The sample lists roughly 110,000 distinct CDR3 sequences, more than 10% occurring once. CDR3 length equals 14 residues. CDR1 KGHDR and CDR2 SFDVKD come from the germline V gene. The V end was cut by 4 bases, the J end by 5 bases, with 13 bases between. This rearrangement joins TRBV24-1 to TRBJ1-1; D might be TRBD1 (5 bases). The sequence was collected from a female donor with early-stage non-small cell lung cancer. This sample comprised PBMCs, obtained at follow-up. This CDR3 is CATSDGTLGTEAFF. CDR3 nucleotide sequence: TGTGCCACCAGTGACGGGACCCTTGGGACTGAAGCTTTCTTT.